The 10 T cell receptor beta chains reported below all come from one sample, sequenced in a study of blood T cell repertoires in COVID-19. The assay was immunoSEQ multiplex PCR, and TCRdb's table has in-frame clones only and misses some. The data contain about 30,000 clones, 70% to 90% of them seen just once; the ten biggest clones take up approximately 24%. The sample consisted of peripheral blood. These receptors originate from a human donor in a cohort sampled during active COVID-19.

This clone has only one observation. The chain couples TRBV6-5 to TRBJ2-7, with 11 bases aligning to TRBD1. V shed 7 bases, J shed 0 bases, and the junction held 5 bases outside the gene matches. The length of the CDR3 is 15 residues. Germline CDR1 MNHEY, CDR2 SVGAGI. CDR3 loop: CASKGQGGPSYEQYF. The CDR3 DNA sequence: TGTGCCAGCAAGGGACAGGGGGGCCCCTCCTACGAGCAGTACTTC.

As for this clone: A read error may account for a junction end that differs from germline. The CDR3 protein is CASTQTLGGAGTDTQYF. CDR3 nucleotides: TGCGCCAGCACCCAAACGCTGGGTGGGGCAGGCACAGATACGCAGTATTTT. This chain uses TRBV4-1 with TRBJ2-3, with D possibly matching TRBD1 (5 bases). This CDR3 spans 17 amino acids. Germline V gene lookup returns CDR1 MGHRA and CDR2 YSYEKL.

The chain uses TRBV27 and TRBJ1-5; 8 bases align to TRBD1. CDR3 length: 16 amino acids. Germline V gene sequence: CDR1 MNHEY, CDR2 SMNVEV (reference sequence). With 5 bases clipped from V and 0 bases from J, the junction kept 6 bases outside the gene matches. The CDR3 spells CASSPQGGDSNQPQHF. In DNA form, the CDR3 reads TGTGCCAGCAGTCCACAGGGGGGTGATAGCAATCAGCCCCAGCATTTT.

This clone was detected a few times. The chain has TRBV27 and TRBJ1-6, with D possibly TRBD1 on 5 matching bases. Germline CDR1 reads MNHEY; CDR2 reads SMNVEV (reference sequence). With 5 bases removed from V and 4 bases from J, the gap between germline ends came to 12 bases. This CDR3 spans 15 amino acids. The CDR3 nucleotides are TGTGCCAGCAGTACGCCCGGGGGGTATAATTCACCCCTCCACTTT. Protein: CASSTPGGYNSPLHF.

The chain employs TRBV10-3 and TRBJ1-4; TRBD1 might be the D (6 bases). V shed 4 bases and J shed 8 bases, with 14 bases lying between them. The length of the CDR3 is 14 residues. The germline V gene has CDR1 ENHRY and CDR2 SYGVKD. CDR3 sequence: CAISGGGHGEKLFF. The CDR3 DNA follows: TGTGCCATCAGTGGCGGGGGGCACGGAGAAAAACTGTTTTTT.

This chain links TRBV20-1 with TRBJ1-4; D remains ambiguous. This CDR3 comprises 11 residues. Germline V gene data show CDR1 as DFQATT and CDR2 as SNEGSKA (reference sequence). V was shortened by 5 bases and J by 8 bases, with 9 bases between the two germline ends. The CDR3 DNA follows: TGCAGTGCTGAGTTGGTAGAAAAACTGTTTTTT. As protein: CSAELVEKLFF.

This rearrangement joins TRBV3-1 (or the pseudogene TRBV3-2) to TRBJ1-3; D unclear. The CDR3 has 15 amino acids. V dropped 0 bases and J dropped 4 bases, with 10 bases sitting between them. Germline V gene lookup returns CDR1 LGHDT and CDR2 YNNKEL (reference sequence). The CDR3 region has the DNA TGTGCCAGCAGCCAAGAGGGAGGGTTCGGAAACACCATATATTTT. Its protein product is CASSQEGGFGNTIYF.

This chain connects TRBV5-1 to TRBJ2-1; TRBD2 aligns across 9 bases. Germline CDR1 is SGHRS and CDR2 is YFSETQ. This CDR3 spans 15 amino acids. V shed 4 bases and J 8 bases; nucleotides not matched to a gene: 10. CDR3 nucleotides: TGCGCCAGCAGCGTGGCGGGGGGGCGGTGGGATGAGCAGTTCTTC. It yields the protein CASSVAGGRWDEQFF.

The CDR3 reads CASSLGPAGREQYF. The CDR3 bases are TGCGCCAGCAGCTTGGGGCCGGCGGGCCGCGAGCAGTACTTC. This chain connects TRBV5-1 to TRBJ2-7, with D tentatively TRBD2 (5 bases). Trimming cost V 0 bases and J 6 bases, with 13 bases left between them. Germline loops: CDR1 SGHRS, CDR2 YFSETQ. CDR3 size: 14 residues.

The V and J genes are TRBV5-1 and TRBJ2-6; D unclear. The CDR3 is 14 amino acids. The V end was cut by 4 bases, the J end by 2 bases, with 7 bases between. Looked up from germline, CDR1 is SGHRS and CDR2 is YFSETQ. This chain's CDR3 is CASSRVAGANVLTF. CDR3 in DNA: TGCGCCAGCAGCCGGGTGGCTGGGGCCAACGTCCTGACTTTC.